Following are 7 T cell receptor beta chains from one sample sequenced in a study of tumor and adjacent non-tumor tissue in lung cancer. No cell sorting was done before RNA was extracted from the tissue. A modified ARM-PCR protocol with three rounds of nested PCR amplified TCRbeta. TCRdb fed the multiplex PCR reads into MiXCR, producing one record per CDR3 protein. The data show 120,000 or so distinct CDR3 sequences, 66% seen once. Material: lung tumor tissue. These receptors were collected from a man aged 25-45 years with non-small cell lung cancer.

In regard to this clonotype: No conserved phenylalanine or tryptophan ends this CDR3, so it is likely a read error. The rearrangement joins TRBV6-6 to TRBJ2-3; TRBD2 matches at 11 bases. CDR1 and CDR2 from the germline V gene are MNHNY and SVGAGI (reference sequence). CDR3 length equals 18 residues. CDR3 nucleotides: TGTACCGGCAGCCCCTGGGTAGCGGGGGGGCTGGGCACAGATACGCAGTATTCT. Encoded protein: CTGSPWVAGGLGTDTQYS.

On this clonotype: A read error may produce the germline difference seen at one junction end. This chain joins TRBV6-7 and TRBJ1-5; the D is unclear. TRBV6-7 has ORF status, its function being uncertain. CDR3 length equals 18 residues. The CDR3 region is CTSSYSRKSDSSNQPQHF. In DNA form, the CDR3 reads TGTACCAGCAGTTACTCGAGGAAAAGTGACTCCAGCAATCAGCCTCAGCATTTT.

About this clonotype itself: A much larger clone differs by one base, so this may be a read error. The chain recombines TRBV4-1 with TRBJ1-2; TRBD1 aligns across 8 bases. This CDR3 comprises 16 residues. The V gene's germline CDR1 is MGHRA and CDR2 YSYEKL. As DNA, the CDR3 is TGCGCCAGCAGCCAGCCCTACAGGGGGGTAAACTATGGCTACATCTTC. Encoded protein: CASSQPYRGVNYGYIF.

In this sample, this clonotype turned up a few times. The genes are TRBV6-2 or TRBV6-3 and TRBJ1-5, with no clear D. Germline V gene sequence: CDR1 MNHEY, CDR2 SVGEGT. Trimming cost V 4 bases and J 3 bases, with 10 bases left between them. The CDR3 is made up of 14 amino acids. CDR3 sequence (DNA): TGTGCCAGCAGTTTATGGATATCCAATCAGCCCCAGCATTTT. The encoded protein is CASSLWISNQPQHF.

Comments on this clonotype: A read error may explain this, as a much larger clone is one base away. No conserved phenylalanine or tryptophan is present at the end of the CDR3, so a read error is the likely explanation. The chain has TRBV20-1 and TRBJ2-1; TRBD2 might be the D (5 bases). The CDR3 runs 10 residues. In germline, CDR1 is DFQATT, CDR2 SNEGSKA (reference sequence). The CDR3 bases are TGCAGCCCGAAGGCGGGTGAGCAGTTCTTA. It translates to CSPKAGEQFL.

To note about this clonotype: A much larger clone is a single base away; this may be a read error. The V gene is TRBV20-1, the J gene TRBJ2-1; 9 bases match TRBD2. V trimming: 5 bases; J trimming: 6 bases; junction bases outside the gene matches: 11. Germline lookup yields CDR1 DFQATT and CDR2 SNEGSKA (reference sequence). The length of the CDR3 is 15 residues. Here the CDR3 reads CSACLRLAVANEQFF. CDR3 nucleotides: TGCAGTGCTTGTTTACGACTAGCGGTGGCCAATGAGCAGTTCTTC.

Of note for this clonotype: This likely comes from a read error, as the CDR3 has no conserved phenylalanine or tryptophan at its end. The V and J genes are TRBV11-2 and TRBJ2-1, with 7 nucleotides matching TRBD2. CDR3 length equals 15 residues. The junction had 9 bases not matched to a gene; V was cut back by 5 bases and J by 5 bases. Germline CDR1 and CDR2: SGHAT and FQNNGV. CDR3 residues: CASSAGLRVDNEQFV. Written as DNA, the CDR3 is TGTGCCAGCAGCGCGGGACTAAGAGTGGACAATGAGCAGTTCGTC.